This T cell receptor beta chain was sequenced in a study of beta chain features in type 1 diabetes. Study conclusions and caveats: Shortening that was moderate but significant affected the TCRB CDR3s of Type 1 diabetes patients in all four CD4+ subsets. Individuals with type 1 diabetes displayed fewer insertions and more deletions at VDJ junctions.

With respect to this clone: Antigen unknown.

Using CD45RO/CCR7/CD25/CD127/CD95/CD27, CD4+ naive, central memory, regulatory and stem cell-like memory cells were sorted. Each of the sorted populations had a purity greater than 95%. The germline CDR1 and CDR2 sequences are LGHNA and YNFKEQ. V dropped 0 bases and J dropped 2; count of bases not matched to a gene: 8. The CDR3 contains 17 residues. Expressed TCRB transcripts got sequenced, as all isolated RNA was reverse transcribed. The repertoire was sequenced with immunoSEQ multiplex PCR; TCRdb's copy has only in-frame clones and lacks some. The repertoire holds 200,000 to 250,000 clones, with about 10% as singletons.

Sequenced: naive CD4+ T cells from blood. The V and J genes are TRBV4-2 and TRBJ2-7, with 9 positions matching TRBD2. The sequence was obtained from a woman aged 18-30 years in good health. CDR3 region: CASSQDAPSGTAYEQYF. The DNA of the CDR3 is TGTGCCAGCAGCCAAGATGCTCCTAGCGGGACCGCCTACGAGCAGTACTTC.